This T cell receptor (beta chain) appears in the sequencing data of a study of blood T cells in healthy people across ages. Comment on this clonotype: Its cognate antigen is unknown.

The germline gives CDR1 SGDLS, CDR2 YYNGEE. Losses at the gene ends were 3 bases for V and 0 bases for J; bases not matched to a gene: 6. The CDR3 is made up of 16 amino acids. Overall study findings and caveats: Diversity estimates from one million T cells were considered underestimates.

It was with a sample-barcoded 5' primer and a J-beta primer mix that a second PCR of roughly 6 to 11 cycles was run. TCRdb re-called the 5' RACE reads with MiXCR, one entry per CDR3 protein. The repertoire holds around 1,000,000 distinct CDR3 sequences, with roughly two fifths as singletons. J is TRBJ2-1 and V is TRBV9; 7 bases fit TRBD1. This TCR was sampled from a man between 18 and 35 years old in good health. The sample consisted of blood. The CDR3 loop reads CASSARDSSSYNEQFF. CDR3 DNA: TGTGCCAGCAGCGCACGGGACAGTTCCTCCTACAATGAGCAGTTCTTC. The complete variable domain, with remaining parts taken from reference TRBV9 and TRBJ2-1, reads DSGVTQTPKHLITATGQRVTLRCSPRSGDLSVYWYQQSLDQGLQFLIQYYNGEERAKGNILERFSAQQFPDLHSELNLSSLELGDSALYFCASSARDSSSYNEQFFGPGTRLTVL.